One and the same sample provided the 22 T cell receptor beta chains below, sequenced in a study of cytomegalovirus exposure and HLA in healthy donors. It was with 60 Vbeta and 13 Jbeta primers that the PCR ran. Some clones are missing from TCRdb's copy, which holds only in-frame ones; the method was immunoSEQ multiplex PCR. The sample carries roughly 150,000 clones, over 75% recorded once. Input material: PBMCs. The source of these receptors is a man between 25 and 39 years old in good health and CMV-seropositive.

The chain uses TRBV27 and TRBJ2-5; 7 bases map to TRBD1. V lost 3 bases to trimming and J lost 5 bases; unmatched junction nucleotides: 9. Germline CDR1 reads MNHEY; CDR2 reads SMNVEV (reference sequence). The CDR3 consists of 15 residues. The CDR3 DNA reads TGTGCCAGCAGTTTTACAGGGGCCCCGGCGGAGACCCAGTACTTC. Its translation: CASSFTGAPAETQYF.

This clone has a single count. The chain employs TRBV7-9 and TRBJ1-2; D gene unclear. The germline CDR1 and CDR2 sequences are SEHNR and FQNEAQ (reference sequence). The CDR3 is 14 amino acids. Trimming cost V 3 bases and J 3 bases, with 11 bases left between them. The CDR3 coding sequence is TGTGCCAGCAGCTTCCTTGGCGGGGACTATGGCTACACCTTC. Its protein product is CASSFLGGDYGYTF.

The gene calls are TRBV2 and TRBJ1-5, with 9 bases that match TRBD1. The J segment lost 0 bases and the V segment lost 7 bases, leaving 4 bases of the junction unmatched. Germline V gives CDR1 SNHLY, CDR2 FYNNEI. This CDR3 region has 15 residues. As DNA, the CDR3 is TGTGCCAGCACCGGACAGGGGATTAGCAATCAGCCCCAGCATTTT. It translates to CASTGQGISNQPQHF.

This chain links TRBV5-1 with TRBJ2-5, with 11 positions matching TRBD2. This CDR3 is 14 amino acids long. V was clipped by 1 base and J by 11 bases; unmatched bases: 7. Germline CDR1 SGHRS, CDR2 YFSETQ. As DNA, the CDR3 is TGCGCCAGCAGCTTGCAGGGACTAGCGGAGGAGCAGTACTTC. Its translation: CASSLQGLAEEQYF.

This chain links TRBV19 with TRBJ1-5; 7 nucleotides line up with TRBD1. The CDR3 totals 14 residues. The V and J ends lost 3 bases and 5 bases, in that order; junction bases with no gene match: 4. The germline gives CDR1 LNHDA, CDR2 SQIVND (reference sequence). The CDR3 DNA is TGTGCCAGTAGTATTCCACAGGGGCATCAGCCCCAGCATTTT. Translated, it gives CASSIPQGHQPQHF.

The rearrangement joins TRBV19 to TRBJ1-3; no clear D gene. The ends were cut back, 1 base at V and 0 bases at J, with 7 bases in the middle. CDR3 length: 15 residues. The germline V gene has CDR1 LNHDA and CDR2 SQIVND (reference sequence). DNA of the CDR3: TGTGCCAGTAGTATAGGATCCTACTCTGGAAACACCATATATTTT. It translates to CASSIGSYSGNTIYF.

The chain has TRBV6-6 and TRBJ2-7; a weak D match, TRBD1 (6 bases). Per germline, CDR1 MNHNY and CDR2 SVGAGI (reference sequence). Deletions cut 2 bases from V and 1 base from J, with 9 bases between. The CDR3 is made up of 14 amino acids. The chain's CDR3 is CASSYTQGSYEQYF. CDR3 bases: TGTGCCAGCAGTTACACGCAGGGGTCCTACGAGCAGTACTTC.

This chain connects TRBV7-8 to TRBJ1-2; the match to TRBD1 covers 7 bases. This CDR3 spans 14 amino acids. Germline assignment: CDR1 SGHVS and CDR2 FQNEAQ. V was pared by 1 base and J by 4 bases, with 3 bases of the junction left unmatched. For the CDR3, the DNA is TGTGCCAGCAGCTTAGGGGACAGAGCCTATGGCTACACCTTC. Protein product: CASSLGDRAYGYTF.

The chain couples TRBV29-1 to TRBJ1-1, with unresolved D. The CDR3 totals 11 residues. The germline V gene encodes CDR1 SQVTM and CDR2 ANQGSEA. Trimming stripped 6 bases from V and 3 bases from J, with 8 bases between. The CDR3 DNA reads as TGCAGCGTCCCTTTTTACACTGAAGCTTTCTTT. Its translation is CSVPFYTEAFF. Drawing the rest from reference TRBV29-1 and TRBJ1-1, the complete variable domain is SAVISQKPSRDICQRGTSLTIQCQVDSQVTMMFWYRQQPGQSLTLIATANQGSEATYESGFVIDKFPISRPNLTFSTLTVSNMSPEDSSIYLCSVPFYTEAFFGQGTRLTVV.

The chain recombines TRBV30 with TRBJ2-7, with 8 bases identical to TRBD1. The CDR3 is 14 amino acids. With V trimmed by 2 bases and J by 6 bases, 9 bases remained unmatched. Germline-derived CDR1 and CDR2 are GTSNPN and SVGIG (reference sequence). Written as DNA, the CDR3 is TGTGCCTGGAGTCGGGACAGGCCATATGGCGAGCAGTACTTC. Translating it yields CAWSRDRPYGEQYF. Full variable domain (remainder filled in from reference TRBV30 and TRBJ2-7): SQTIHQWPATLVQPVGSPLSLECTVEGTSNPNLYWYRQAAGRGLQLLFYSVGIGQISSEVPQNLSASRPQDRQFILSSKKLLLSDSGFYLCAWSRDRPYGEQYFGPGTRLTVT.

Remarks on this clone: A junction boundary mismatches the germline segment, possibly from a read error. V and J are TRBV2 and TRBJ2-6, with 9 bases matching TRBD2. Germline V gene lookup returns CDR1 SNHLY and CDR2 FYNNEI. The CDR3 covers 20 residues. CDR3 coding DNA: TGTGCCAGCAGTGCGAATAGTCGGGCGGGAGGGGGCTCTGGGGCCAACGGCCTGACTTTC. Protein sequence: CASSANSRAGGGSGANGLTF.

J is TRBJ2-3 and V is TRBV10-3; perhaps TRBD2 as D (7 bases). Trimming stripped 7 bases from V and 1 base from J, with 12 bases between. The CDR3 is 14 amino acids. Germline V CDR1 and CDR2: ENHRY, SYGVKD. CDR3 sequence: CAITAGAGTDTQYF. DNA for the CDR3: TGTGCCATCACCGCGGGGGCGGGCACAGATACGCAGTATTTT.

This clone was picked up a small number of times. The V gene is TRBV28, the J gene TRBJ2-6, with 7 bases aligning to TRBD1. Germline-derived CDR1 and CDR2 are MDHEN and SYDVKM. The CDR3 sequence is 17 residues long. Trimming at V came to 7 bases and at J to 4 bases, leaving 13 bases not matched to a gene. The CDR3, as DNA: TGTGCCAGCACCCCCGGGACAGACCGTCTCGGGGCCAACGTCCTGACTTTC. This sequence encodes CASTPGTDRLGANVLTF.

This chain links TRBV28 with TRBJ1-1, with D tentatively TRBD1 (6 bases). Per germline, CDR1 MDHEN and CDR2 SYDVKM. Trimming pared 5 bases from V and 3 bases from J, leaving 10 bases between. The CDR3 is made up of 13 amino acids. The CDR3 region has the DNA TGTGCCAGCAGTAAACAGGGTTACACTGAAGCTTTCTTT. It codes for CASSKQGYTEAFF.

J is TRBJ2-1 and V is TRBV9; D may be TRBD2 (7 bases). V dropped 2 bases and J dropped 2 bases, with 20 bases sitting between them. There are 18 residues in the CDR3. CDR1 is SGDLS and CDR2 is YYNGEE in the germline V gene. The CDR3 sequence is CASSVMGVGGAAYNEQFF. The CDR3 DNA reads TGTGCCAGCAGCGTGATGGGCGTTGGGGGGGCGGCCTACAATGAGCAGTTCTTC.

This CDR3 reads CSVQLYLAGGGTDTQYF. The CDR3 bases are TGCAGCGTTCAACTCTACCTAGCGGGAGGAGGGACAGATACGCAGTATTTT. This chain uses TRBV29-1 with TRBJ2-3, with 11 bases lining up with TRBD2. Trimming at V came to 5 bases and at J to 3 bases, leaving 13 bases not matched to a gene. CDR1 and CDR2 from the germline V gene are SQVTM and ANQGSEA. The CDR3 loop spans 17 amino acids.

The V gene is TRBV6-5, the J gene TRBJ2-5; D unresolved. Looked up from germline, CDR1 is MNHEY and CDR2 is SVGAGI. CDR3 length: 13 amino acids. V was trimmed by 6 bases and J by 2 bases, leaving 10 bases between them. CDR3 residues: CASRKRPQETQYF. CDR3 coding DNA: TGTGCCAGCAGGAAGCGCCCACAAGAGACCCAGTACTTC.

This chain links TRBV6-5 with TRBJ2-5; TRBD1 matches 11 bases. The CDR3 runs 13 residues. Per germline, CDR1 MNHEY and CDR2 SVGAGI. With 7 bases clipped from V and 7 bases from J, the junction kept 5 bases outside the gene matches. CDR3 nucleotides: TGTGCCAGCAAGGACAGGGGGCGCGGGACCCAGTACTTC. It specifies CASKDRGRGTQYF.

The genes are TRBV7-8 and TRBJ1-3; no definite D call. Germline V gene sequence: CDR1 SGHVS, CDR2 FQNEAQ. The germline V and J ends were trimmed by 4 bases and 1 base, with 17 bases remaining between them. CDR3 length: 17 amino acids. The CDR3: CASSSQQVLRSGNTIYF. CDR3 coding DNA: TGTGCCAGCAGCTCCCAGCAGGTGCTACGGTCTGGAAACACCATATATTTT.

In the case of this clone: One junction end disagrees with the germline gene, perhaps due to a read error. The chain has TRBV5-1 and TRBJ2-1, with 8 positions matching TRBD1. The CDR3 consists of 15 residues. Germline V lookup: CDR1 SGHRS, CDR2 YFSETQ. CDR3 DNA: TGCGCTAGCAGCTTCGGGGACAGGTCGCTCAATGAGCAGTTCTTC. It yields the protein CASSFGDRSLNEQFF.

The J gene is TRBJ1-5, the V gene TRBV6-6, with 10 nucleotides matching TRBD1. The germline gives CDR1 MNHNY, CDR2 SVGAGI (reference sequence). V shed 6 bases, J shed 9 bases, and the junction held 8 bases outside the gene matches. The CDR3 extends over 14 amino acids. CDR3 in amino acids: CASRSGTGVRPQHF. The CDR3 coding sequence is TGTGCCAGCAGGAGCGGGACAGGGGTACGGCCCCAGCATTTT.

The chain has TRBV5-1 and TRBJ1-2; D is undetermined. This CDR3 spans 14 amino acids. With 4 bases removed from V and 13 bases from J, the gap between germline ends came to 23 bases. CDR1 and CDR2 from the germline V gene are SGHRS and YFSETQ. CDR3 region: CASSPSDGSFSGTF. The CDR3 nucleotides read TGCGCCAGCAGCCCGTCGGATGGGTCGTTTAGCGGCACCTTC.